Below, 21 T cell receptor beta chains from the same sample are listed, as sequenced in a study of tissue T cells after allogeneic stem cell transplantation (dated by TCRdb to 2022 to 2024). The time point tag for this specimen amounts to: human tissue collected at research (rapid) autopsy. Over an approximately three-year period, seven adult allo-HCT recipients with steroid-refractory GVHD were prospectively enrolled in a research-autopsy study. The library was built by means of the immunoSEQ multiplex PCR assay. In its TCRdb copy, this immuneACCESS table keeps in-frame sequences only and misses some clones. Where compared with another copy, unresolved V genes explain less than half of these, and the others have no known cause. The sample table shows about 3,600 clones, and around 67% are seen once. The ten largest clonotypes hold around 5% of the sample. Sequencing used left colon tissue, obtained at autopsy. These receptors all stem from a male patient at least 60 years old with steroid-refractory graft-versus-host disease after an allogeneic stem cell transplant. After a transplant, the graft donor may have provided part of the T cells.

This clone has just a few counts. The rearrangement joins TRBV7-2 to TRBJ2-2, with a weak D call TRBD2 (5 bases). Germline lookup yields CDR1 SGHTA and CDR2 FQGNSA. The CDR3 length is 15 residues. Trimming took 1 base from V and 6 from J, leaving 12 bases between them. The CDR3 coding sequence is TGTGCCAGCAGCTTAGGGTTGAGCGGATCCGGGGAGCTGTTTTTT. Residues: CASSLGLSGSGELFF.

In this sample, this clone turned up a few times. The gene calls are TRBV28 and TRBJ1-3, with TRBD1 as a possible D gene (6 bases). Germline CDR1 and CDR2: MDHEN and SYDVKM. V dropped 3 bases and J dropped 1 base, with 19 bases sitting between them. This CDR3 is built from 18 residues. CDR3: CASSFPGQSLVSGNTIYF. The CDR3 DNA reads as TGTGCCAGCAGTTTTCCCGGACAGAGCCTAGTTTCTGGAAACACCATATATTTT.

The chain recombines TRBV5-4 with TRBJ2-1; 12 bases map to TRBD2. This CDR3 has 17 amino acids. Germline CDR1 is SGHNT and CDR2 is YYREEE (reference sequence). V was clipped by 4 bases and J by 0 bases; unmatched bases: 5. The CDR3 here is CASSLGLAGSSYNEQFF. The CDR3 DNA follows: TGTGCCAGCAGCCTAGGACTAGCGGGGAGCTCCTACAATGAGCAGTTCTTC.

This clone has only a few counts. The chain joins TRBV28 to TRBJ2-2, with TRBD2 identical over 12 bases. The CDR3 is made up of 17 amino acids. V trimming: 5 bases; J trimming: 2 bases; junction bases outside the gene matches: 6. Looked up from germline, CDR1 is MDHEN and CDR2 is SYDVKM. CDR3 DNA: TGTGCCAGCAGTGCTAGCGGGGGGGTTTATAACACCGGGGAGCTGTTTTTT. Its protein is CASSASGGVYNTGELFF.

The gene calls are TRBV6-5 and TRBJ1-1, with TRBD1 matching 8 bases. CDR3 size: 15 residues. J lost 4 bases, V lost 4 bases, and 8 bases had no gene match. Germline CDR1 and CDR2: MNHEY and SVGAGI. The chain's CDR3 is CASSSGGRGGTEAFF. CDR3 bases: TGTGCCAGCAGTTCAGGGGGCAGAGGGGGCACTGAAGCTTTCTTT.

The chain couples TRBV4-2 to TRBJ1-1; no firm D call. V was pared by 2 bases and J by 1 base, with 11 bases between. The CDR3 runs to 15 residues. Germline-derived CDR1 and CDR2 are LGHNA and YNFKEQ. The CDR3 is CASSQPRTENTEAFF. Here the CDR3 DNA reads TGTGCCAGCAGCCAACCCAGGACTGAGAACACTGAAGCTTTCTTT.

This clone has a handful of counts. The chain has TRBV3-1 (or the pseudogene TRBV3-2) and TRBJ1-6, with TRBD1 matching over 7 bases. The length of the CDR3 is 15 residues. Germline values: CDR1 LGHDT, CDR2 YNNKEL (reference sequence). V lost 1 base and J lost 8; bases outside the gene matches: 5. The CDR3 protein is CASSQGGTAHSPLHF. Here the CDR3 DNA reads TGTGCCAGCAGCCAAGGGGGGACAGCTCATTCACCCCTCCACTTT.

V gene TRBV2 combines with J gene TRBJ2-1; no clear D gene. The germline V gene encodes CDR1 SNHLY and CDR2 FYNNEI. V shed 2 bases and J shed 0 bases, with 14 bases lying between them. The CDR3 consists of 17 residues. The CDR3 DNA sequence: TGTGCCAGCAGTGAATGGAGTATAAAGAGCTCCTACAATGAGCAGTTCTTC. Its protein is CASSEWSIKSSYNEQFF.

The chain couples TRBV2 to TRBJ1-2; 8 bases agree with TRBD1. Germline assignment: CDR1 SNHLY and CDR2 FYNNEI. The V segment lost 6 bases and the J segment 2 bases; nucleotides outside the gene matches: 14. The CDR3 runs to 17 residues. The CDR3 nucleotides are TGTGCCAGCAGGCCGGGACAGGTCGACAAGATAAACTATGGCTACACCTTC. Its protein product is CASRPGQVDKINYGYTF.

The CDR3 protein is CASGGTIPRETQYF. The CDR3, as DNA: TGTGCCAGCGGGGGGACCATCCCCAGGGAGACCCAGTACTTC. The chain recombines TRBV2 with TRBJ2-5, with D possibly being TRBD2 (6 bases). CDR3 length equals 14 residues. Germline assignment: CDR1 SNHLY and CDR2 FYNNEI. Trimming took off 8 bases at V and 5 bases at J, with 18 bases between the two ends.

In its sample, this clone was seen a few times. J is TRBJ1-2 and V is TRBV7-2, with 9 bases identical to TRBD1. Losses at the gene ends were 5 bases for V and 4 bases for J; bases not matched to a gene: 5. This CDR3 comprises 14 residues. CDR1 is SGHTA and CDR2 is FQGNSA in the germline V gene. The CDR3 DNA follows: TGTGCCAGCAGCCAGACAGGGGGAGTCTATGGCTACACCTTC. Protein product: CASSQTGGVYGYTF.

This rearrangement joins TRBV2 to TRBJ1-5; D gene unclear. CDR3 length equals 15 residues. Germline V lookup: CDR1 SNHLY, CDR2 FYNNEI. V gave up 2 bases and J gave up 6 bases, with 14 bases separating them. This CDR3 reads CASSENSGFSQPQHF. DNA of the CDR3: TGTGCCAGCAGTGAAAATTCCGGGTTTAGTCAGCCCCAGCATTTT.

The chain joins TRBV6-2 or TRBV6-3 to TRBJ2-1; TRBD2 aligns across 12 bases. Germline CDR1 is MNHEY and CDR2 is SVGEGT. V dropped 5 bases and J dropped 6; count of bases not matched to a gene: 5. This CDR3 contains 15 residues. CDR3 sequence: CASSPTSGGINEQFF. The CDR3 DNA is TGTGCCAGCAGTCCGACTAGCGGGGGTATCAATGAGCAGTTCTTC.

This sequence joins TRBV11-3 and TRBJ2-1; 10 positions match TRBD1. The germline gives CDR1 SGHNT, CDR2 YENEEA. With 5 bases clipped from V and 3 bases from J, the junction kept 4 bases outside the gene matches. This CDR3 has 15 residues. For the CDR3, the DNA is TGTGCCAGCAGCCCCGGGACAGGGGACTACAATGAGCAGTTCTTC. This translates into CASSPGTGDYNEQFF.

V is TRBV9 and J is TRBJ2-2; 9 bases are a match to TRBD1. V shed 2 bases, J shed 3 bases, and the junction held 2 bases outside the gene matches. Germline CDR1 is SGDLS and CDR2 is YYNGEE. The CDR3 loop spans 15 amino acids. The CDR3 loop is CASSVGTGYTGELFF. In DNA, the CDR3 is TGTGCCAGCAGCGTTGGGACAGGGTACACCGGGGAGCTGTTTTTT.

This rearrangement joins TRBV27 to TRBJ2-2; possible D gene TRBD1, 5 bases. Germline assignment: CDR1 MNHEY and CDR2 SMNVEV (reference sequence). The CDR3 totals 18 residues. Trimming took 3 bases from V and 2 from J, leaving 19 bases between them. The CDR3 DNA is TGTGCCAGCAGTTTCACAAGGACAACCGCCCCTAACACCGGGGAGCTGTTTTTT. It yields the protein CASSFTRTTAPNTGELFF.

This chain connects TRBV4-1 to TRBJ2-1, with 7 bases lining up with TRBD1. With 3 bases clipped from V and 2 bases from J, the junction kept 7 bases outside the gene matches. The CDR3 runs to 16 residues. Germline CDR1 and CDR2: MGHRA and YSYEKL. CDR3 sequence reads: CASSQIDRDPYNEQFF. The CDR3 DNA reads TGCGCCAGCAGCCAGATAGACAGGGATCCCTACAATGAGCAGTTCTTC.

This rearrangement joins TRBV19 to TRBJ2-1; D unclear. The ends were cut back, 1 base at V and 7 bases at J, with 8 bases in the middle. The CDR3 is 13 amino acids. Germline lookup yields CDR1 LNHDA and CDR2 SQIVND (reference sequence). CDR3 sequence (DNA): TGTGCCAGTAGTATAGTGCCGTATAATGAGCAGTTCTTC. Translation: CASSIVPYNEQFF.

This chain links TRBV7-8 with TRBJ2-7, with D uncertain. The CDR3 totals 18 residues. Germline V CDR1 and CDR2: SGHVS, FQNEAQ. V gave up 1 base and J gave up 0 bases, with 19 bases separating them. As DNA, the CDR3 is TGTGCCAGCAGCTTAGGGCCCACCGGCAGACCGCACTCCTACGAGCAGTACTTC. Translation: CASSLGPTGRPHSYEQYF.

Sample share makes this clone large. This sequence joins TRBV12-5 and TRBJ2-1; 9 positions agree with TRBD2. Germline values: CDR1 LGHNT, CDR2 FRNRAP. V gave up 1 base and J gave up 15 bases; unmatched junction bases: 7. This CDR3 spans 13 amino acids. CDR3 protein: CASGLGSGTSLFF. The CDR3 coding sequence is TGTGCTAGTGGTTTGGGATCCGGGACTAGCTTGTTCTTC.

The chain is built from TRBV7-8 and TRBJ2-7, with TRBD2 matching 11 bases. CDR1 SGHVS and CDR2 FQNEAQ come from the germline V gene. The CDR3 has 15 residues. V gave up 1 base and J gave up 3 bases; unmatched junction bases: 2. The CDR3 sequence is CASSLVAGGNYEQYF. CDR3 DNA sequence: TGTGCCAGCAGCTTAGTAGCGGGGGGGAACTACGAGCAGTACTTC.